The rows below give T cell receptor beta chains drawn from one sample of a study of vaccination effects on CD4 cells after COVID-19. These receptors' targets are unknown. Only in-frame clones appear in the TCRdb table, and some are missing; sequencing was by immunoSEQ multiplex PCR. The sample has around 35,000 clones; about 70% are singletons. The input for sequencing was CD4+ T cells from PBMCs cultured with HCoV-OC43 spike peptides, taken before COVID-19 vaccination. These receptors were obtained from a human donor who received a COVID-19 vaccine. The CDR3 runs from the conserved cysteine through the conserved F or W. D genes are given only for firm matches. A row's size may be missing; if present it is once, few, many or a size class.

len,j_gene,d_gene,v_gene,abundance,CDR3aa,CDR3nt
15,TRBJ1-6,-,TRBV5-1,-,CASTTGGDFNSPLHF,TGCGCCAGCACCACCGGCGGGGATTTTAATTCACCCCTCCACTTT
13,TRBJ1-2,-,TRBV7-8,-,CASSFEVGYGYTF,TGTGCCAGCAGCTTTGAGGTTGGCTATGGCTACACCTTC
13,TRBJ2-7,-,TRBV7-2,few,CASSLGLSYEQYF,TGTGCCAGCAGCTTAGGTTTGTCCTACGAGCAGTACTTC
13,TRBJ1-2,-,TRBV12-3/TRBV12-4,-,CASSRKSNYGYTF,TGTGCCAGCAGTAGAAAGAGCAACTATGGCTACACCTTC
15,TRBJ1-2,-,TRBV6-5,-,CASSYSQGGGYGYTF,TGTGCCAGCAGTTACTCCCAGGGCGGGGGCTATGGCTACACCTTC
18,TRBJ2-1,TRBD2,TRBV7-2,-,CASSPPSAGGLSYNEQFF,TGTGCCAGCAGCCCCCCGTCAGCGGGGGGGCTCTCCTACAATGAGCAGTTCTTC
16,TRBJ2-7,TRBD2,TRBV4-2,-,CASSQDMVAGVYEQYF,TGTGCCAGCAGCCAAGATATGGTAGCGGGAGTGTACGAGCAGTACTTC
15,TRBJ2-5,TRBD1,TRBV2,-,CASSSGQGAYETQYF,TGTGCCAGCAGTTCGGGACAGGGGGCCTATGAGACCCAGTACTTC
15,TRBJ2-7,TRBD2,TRBV5-5,-,CASSRSTSGAYEQYF,TGTGCCAGCAGCCGTTCGACTAGCGGGGCCTACGAGCAGTACTTC
12,TRBJ1-1,-,TRBV30,-,CAWVGMNTEAFF,TGTGCCTGGGTGGGGATGAACACTGAAGCTTTCTTT
16,TRBJ2-6,-,TRBV4-2,-,CASSQATVSGANVLTF,TGTGCCAGCAGCCAAGCGACCGTCTCTGGGGCCAACGTCCTGACTTTC
16,TRBJ1-3,-,TRBV5-1,-,CASSLGGPDTGNTIYF,TGCGCCAGCAGCTTGGGAGGACCAGATACAGGAAACACCATATATTTT
14,TRBJ2-7,-,TRBV25-1,-,CASSEYLGQIEQYF,TGTGCCAGCAGTGAATACCTAGGACAGATTGAGCAGTACTTC
16,TRBJ2-2,TRBD2,TRBV5-4,-,CASSRSGTSPTGELFF,TGTGCCAGCAGCCGCAGTGGGACTAGTCCCACCGGGGAGCTGTTTTTT